Below, 24 T cell receptor beta chains from the same sample are listed, as sequenced in a study of blood T cell repertoires in COVID-19. The protocol was immunoSEQ multiplex PCR, while the TCRdb copy is restricted to in-frame clones and leaves out a portion. The sample holds 60,000 to 75,000 clones, about four fifths seen once. Sample: peripheral blood. Source of these receptors: a woman of 80 years or more with acute or convalescent COVID-19.

This chain uses TRBV20-1 with TRBJ1-1, with unresolved D. Trimming cost V 0 bases and J 11 bases, with 10 bases left between them. CDR3 length: 11 residues. Per germline, CDR1 DFQATT and CDR2 SNEGSKA (reference sequence). In DNA form, the CDR3 reads TGCAGTGCTAGAGACCCTTGGAGTGCTTTCTTT. Amino acids: CSARDPWSAFF.

The chain couples TRBV6-5 to TRBJ2-1; 9 bases align to TRBD1. The CDR3 covers 12 residues. CDR1 and CDR2 (germline): MNHEY, SVGAGI. After removal of 6 bases from V and 10 bases from J, the junction contained 4 bases not matched to a gene. DNA for the CDR3: TGTGCCAGCAGGCCACAGGGGGCAGAGCAGTTCTTC. It specifies CASRPQGAEQFF.

This rearrangement joins TRBV19 to TRBJ2-5, with 10 bases lining up with TRBD1. CDR1 LNHDA and CDR2 SQIVND come from the germline V gene (reference sequence). The length of the CDR3 is 15 residues. With V trimmed by 3 bases and J by 5 bases, 6 bases remained unmatched. The CDR3 DNA follows: TGTGCCAGTAGTATGTTGGACAGGGGGGGGGAGACCCAGTACTTC. Translating gives CASSMLDRGGETQYF.

This chain links TRBV19 with TRBJ2-5; 7 bases align to TRBD2. The CDR3 has 14 residues. The trim removed 6 bases at V and 0 bases at J, leaving 4 bases unmatched. Germline CDR1 and CDR2: LNHDA and SQIVND (reference sequence). The CDR3 region has the DNA TGTGCCAGTAGGCCCCGGGGGGACCAAGAGACCCAGTACTTC. Translated, it gives CASRPRGDQETQYF.

The sample holds one count of this clone. CDR3 sequence reads: CASSQDYKLFF. The CDR3 bases are TGTGCCAGCAGCCAAGACTATAAACTGTTTTTT. V and J are TRBV3-1 (or the pseudogene TRBV3-2) and TRBJ1-4; no clear D. Germline V lookup: CDR1 LGHDT, CDR2 YNNKEL (reference sequence). The length of the CDR3 is 11 residues. Trimming took off 0 bases at V and 11 bases at J, with 4 bases between the two ends.

The chain joins TRBV2 to TRBJ2-2, with D maybe TRBD1 (6 bases). Trimming cost V 5 bases and J 5 bases, with 12 bases left between them. CDR1 is SNHLY and CDR2 is FYNNEI in the germline V gene. There are 14 residues in the CDR3. The CDR3 DNA sequence: TGTGCCAGCAGTCTACAGGGTGTAACCGGGGAGCTGTTTTTT. Translated: CASSLQGVTGELFF.

V usage is TRBV19 and J usage is TRBJ1-2; 7 bases agree with TRBD1. This CDR3 is 16 amino acids long. Germline CDR1 and CDR2: LNHDA and SQIVND (reference sequence). The ends lost 5 bases at V and 2 bases at J; junction bases unmatched: 11. CDR3 protein: CASSDGRSTGNYGYTF. Here the CDR3 DNA reads TGTGCCAGTAGTGACGGGCGGTCGACAGGGAACTATGGCTACACCTTC.

The J gene is TRBJ2-7, the V gene TRBV7-9, with 8 bases aligning to TRBD1. The CDR3 has 13 residues. CDR1 and CDR2 (germline): SEHNR, FQNEAQ (reference sequence). J was trimmed by 13 bases and V by 2 bases; bases with no gene match: 10. In nucleotides, the CDR3 is TGTGCCAGCAGCTTACGCGGACAGGGTCAGAGATACTTC. Protein: CASSLRGQGQRYF.

V gene TRBV30 combines with J gene TRBJ2-7; possibly TRBD1 for D (5 bases). V gave up 0 bases and J gave up 5 bases, with 17 bases separating them. CDR3 length: 15 residues. Germline V gene data show CDR1 as GTSNPN and CDR2 as SVGIG (reference sequence). CDR3 protein: CAWSVSLGRADEQYF. The DNA for the CDR3 is TGTGCCTGGAGTGTAAGTCTTGGCAGGGCGGACGAGCAGTACTTC.

This clone was observed a single time. This chain links TRBV5-4 with TRBJ2-2, with 11 bases identical to TRBD1. Trimming at V came to 4 bases and at J to 7 bases, leaving 3 bases not matched to a gene. This CDR3 comprises 14 residues. From germline, CDR1 is SGHNT and CDR2 YYREEE (reference sequence). CDR3 nucleotides: TGTGCCAGCAGCAGGGACAGGGGGGTCGGGGAGCTGTTTTTT. The encoded protein is CASSRDRGVGELFF.

The chain carries TRBV5-1 and TRBJ2-2, with a possible D match to TRBD2 (5 bases). CDR1 SGHRS and CDR2 YFSETQ come from the germline V gene. The CDR3 runs to 14 residues. Deletions cut 4 bases from V and 6 bases from J, with 13 bases between. Here the CDR3 DNA reads TGCGCCAGCAGCACCGGACTCGAGTCCGGGGAGCTGTTTTTT. This encodes CASSTGLESGELFF.

This sequence joins TRBV3-1 (or the pseudogene TRBV3-2) and TRBJ1-2; 8 bases align to TRBD1. The CDR3 is made up of 16 amino acids. Germline V gene sequence: CDR1 LGHDT, CDR2 YNNKEL (reference sequence). The trim removed 1 base at V and 5 bases at J, leaving 9 bases unmatched. The CDR3 loop is CASSQARGRGLYGYTF. The CDR3 DNA reads as TGTGCCAGCAGCCAAGCGAGGGGCAGGGGGCTATATGGCTACACCTTC.

This clone was seen just once. The chain uses TRBV6-6 and TRBJ1-6; TRBD1 matches at 10 bases. The CDR3 sequence is 14 residues long. The germline gives CDR1 MNHNY, CDR2 SVGAGI (reference sequence). The ends lost 5 bases at V and 9 bases at J; junction bases unmatched: 4. The CDR3 nucleotides read TGTGCCAGCAGTGCCGGGACAGGGGTTTCACCCCTCCACTTT. Amino acids: CASSAGTGVSPLHF.

This chain uses TRBV19 with TRBJ2-2; 9 bases are shared with TRBD1. V shed 5 bases and J 6 bases; nucleotides not matched to a gene: 7. This CDR3 comprises 15 residues. The germline V gene has CDR1 LNHDA and CDR2 SQIVND (reference sequence). The DNA of the CDR3 is TGTGCCAGTAGTTTGGGACAGGGTATCTCCGGGGAGCTGTTTTTT. It encodes CASSLGQGISGELFF.

The V gene is TRBV6-5, the J gene TRBJ1-2; 7 bases map to TRBD1. Germline V gene sequence: CDR1 MNHEY, CDR2 SVGAGI. V trimming: 7 bases; J trimming: 8 bases; junction bases outside the gene matches: 10. The CDR3 is 13 amino acids. The chain's CDR3 is CASNVDRARGYTF. As DNA, the CDR3 is TGTGCCAGCAACGTAGACAGGGCCAGGGGCTACACCTTC.

DNA for the CDR3: TGTGCCAGTAGTCCCGAGGGGACAGGGGGCTCCTATAATTCACCCCTCCACTTT. Its translation is CASSPEGTGGSYNSPLHF. The chain joins TRBV19 to TRBJ1-6, with 11 nucleotides matching TRBD1. V lost 5 bases, J lost 0 bases, and 6 bases stayed unmatched. Germline V CDR1 and CDR2: LNHDA, SQIVND (reference sequence). The CDR3 is made up of 18 amino acids.

The J gene is TRBJ2-2, the V gene TRBV4-2; D is uncertain. Trimming removed 6 bases at V and 1 base at J, with 9 bases between. The V gene's germline CDR1 is LGHNA and CDR2 YNFKEQ. This CDR3 is 14 amino acids long. Written as DNA, the CDR3 is TGTGCCAGCAGTAGAGCAGGGAACACCGGGGAGCTGTTTTTT. Its translation is CASSRAGNTGELFF.

This clone is a singleton in its sample. V is TRBV7-6 and J is TRBJ2-7; 7 bases fit TRBD1. J lost 6 bases, V lost 4 bases, and 6 bases had no gene match. CDR3 length equals 13 residues. CDR1 SGHVS and CDR2 FNYEAQ come from the germline V gene. The CDR3, as DNA: TGTGCCAGCAGCTCGGACAGGTCACGCGAGCAGTACTTC. It translates to CASSSDRSREQYF. The variable domain in full, completed from reference TRBV7-6 and TRBJ2-7, reads GAGVSQSPRYKVTKRGQDVALRCDPISGHVSLYWYRQALGQGPEFLTYFNYEAQQDKSGLPNDRFSAERPEGSISTLTIQRTEQRDSAMYRCASSSDRSREQYFGPGTRLTVT.

The rearrangement links TRBV5-4 to TRBJ1-3, with a possible D match to TRBD1 (6 bases). Trimming pared 0 bases from V and 7 bases from J, leaving 14 bases between. This CDR3 comprises 15 residues. Germline lookup yields CDR1 SGHNT and CDR2 YYREEE (reference sequence). The CDR3 DNA sequence: TGTGCCAGCAGCTTGGACCTAATCCAGGGGAACACCATATATTTT. The encoded protein is CASSLDLIQGNTIYF.

In its sample, this clone was seen once. The CDR3 nucleotides are TGTGCCAGCAGAAGACAGGCCGATCTAAATTCACCCCTCCACTTT. As protein: CASRRQADLNSPLHF. This chain links TRBV6-5 with TRBJ1-6; D possibly corresponds to TRBD1 (6 bases). This CDR3 region has 15 residues. Germline CDR1 MNHEY, CDR2 SVGAGI. Trimming took off 6 bases at V and 7 bases at J, with 16 bases between the two ends.

The chain combines TRBV5-5 with TRBJ2-3; TRBD2 matches at 11 bases. CDR1 and CDR2 (germline): SGHKS, YYEKEE (reference sequence). Unmatched junction bases numbered 7, after V lost 2 bases and J lost 5 bases. The CDR3 runs 16 residues. This chain's CDR3 is CASSFALAGGVDTQYF. Written as DNA, the CDR3 is TGTGCCAGCAGCTTCGCCCTAGCGGGGGGTGTAGATACGCAGTATTTT.

The genes are TRBV5-1 and TRBJ2-5; 9 positions agree with TRBD2. Germline V gene lookup returns CDR1 SGHRS and CDR2 YFSETQ. CDR3 length: 16 amino acids. The trim removed 0 bases at V and 5 bases at J, leaving 8 bases unmatched. CDR3 DNA sequence: TGCGCCAGCAGCTTGGAGATGCGGGGGGGCCGGGAGACCCAGTACTTC. The encoded protein is CASSLEMRGGRETQYF.

The V call is TRBV4-2, the J call TRBJ2-5; D not resolved. V lost 2 bases and J 3 bases, leaving 7 bases between the germline ends. The V gene's germline CDR1 is LGHNA and CDR2 YNFKEQ. This CDR3 has 13 amino acids. CDR3 sequence reads: CASSQNLKETQYF. DNA of the CDR3: TGTGCCAGCAGCCAAAATCTTAAAGAGACCCAGTACTTC.

The chain carries TRBV7-3 and TRBJ2-1; D gene uncertain. The CDR3 covers 13 residues. CDR1 and CDR2 from the germline V gene are SGHTA and FQGTGA. Trimming shortened V by 0 bases and J by 7 bases, and 7 bases separated the two germline ends. This chain's CDR3 is CASSLTSTNEQFF. As DNA, the CDR3 is TGTGCCAGCAGCTTAACTTCGACAAATGAGCAGTTCTTC.